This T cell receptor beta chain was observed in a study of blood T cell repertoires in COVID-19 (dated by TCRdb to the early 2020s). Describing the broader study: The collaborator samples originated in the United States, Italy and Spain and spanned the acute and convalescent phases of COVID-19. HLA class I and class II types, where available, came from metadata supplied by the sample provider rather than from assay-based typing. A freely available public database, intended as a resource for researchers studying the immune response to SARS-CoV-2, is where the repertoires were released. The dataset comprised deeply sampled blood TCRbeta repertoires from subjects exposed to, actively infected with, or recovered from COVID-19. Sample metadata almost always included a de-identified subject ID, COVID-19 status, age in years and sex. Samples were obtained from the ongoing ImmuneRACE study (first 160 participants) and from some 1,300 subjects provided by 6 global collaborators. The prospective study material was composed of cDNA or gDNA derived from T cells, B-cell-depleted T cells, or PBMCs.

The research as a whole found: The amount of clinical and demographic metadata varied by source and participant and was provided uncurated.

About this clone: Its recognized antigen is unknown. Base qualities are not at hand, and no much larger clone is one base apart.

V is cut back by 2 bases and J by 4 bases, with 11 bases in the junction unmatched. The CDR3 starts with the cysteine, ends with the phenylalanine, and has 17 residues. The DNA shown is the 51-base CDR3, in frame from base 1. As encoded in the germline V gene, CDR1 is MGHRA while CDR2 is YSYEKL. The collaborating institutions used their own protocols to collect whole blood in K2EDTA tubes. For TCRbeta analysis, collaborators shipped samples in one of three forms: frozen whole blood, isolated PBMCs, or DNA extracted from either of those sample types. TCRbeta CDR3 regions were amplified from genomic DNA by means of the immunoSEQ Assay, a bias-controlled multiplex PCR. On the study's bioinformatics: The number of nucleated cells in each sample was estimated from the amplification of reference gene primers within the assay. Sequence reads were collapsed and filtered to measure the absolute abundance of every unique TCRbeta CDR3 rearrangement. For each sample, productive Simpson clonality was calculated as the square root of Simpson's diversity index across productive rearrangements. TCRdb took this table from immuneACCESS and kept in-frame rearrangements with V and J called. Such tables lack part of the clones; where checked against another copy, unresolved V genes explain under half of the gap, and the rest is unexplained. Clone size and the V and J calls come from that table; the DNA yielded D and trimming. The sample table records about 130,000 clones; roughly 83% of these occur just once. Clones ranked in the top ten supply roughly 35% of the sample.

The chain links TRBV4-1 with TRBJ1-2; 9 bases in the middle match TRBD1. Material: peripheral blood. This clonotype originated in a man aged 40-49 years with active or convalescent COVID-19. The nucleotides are TGCGCCAGCAGCCAATCGGGACAGGGAAAAAGTTTCTATGGCTACACCTTC. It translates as CASSQSGQGKSFYGYTF.